The T cell receptor beta chain described here comes from a study of beta chain features in type 1 diabetes. Study as a whole: There was similarity between patients and healthy donors in age, gender and cell yields. The study, taken as a whole, reports: For Type 1 diabetes patients, all four CD4+ subsets carried TCRB CDR3s that were moderately but significantly shorter. Sampled from patients, naive, central memory and Treg TCRB repertoires appeared more similar than those sampled from healthy donors. There was no resolution here of whether HLA type influences TCRB rearrangement.

A note on this clone: The antigen remains unidentified.

Of the isolated RNA, all was reverse transcribed, and so the sequenced material was expressed TCRB transcripts. Method: immunoSEQ multiplex PCR; TCRdb's copy keeps in-frame clones and lacks some. Here the sample spans approximately 730,000 clones, around 15% being singletons. Sample: naive CD4+ T cells from blood. The clonotype was recovered from a young man with type 1 diabetes.

The CDR3 sequence: CASSLILGTANTGELFF. CDR3 in DNA: TGTGCCAGCAGCTTGATCTTAGGGACAGCGAACACCGGGGAGCTGTTTTTT. The genes are TRBV5-8 and TRBJ2-2, with 7 bases fitting TRBD1. The V gene end was trimmed by 1 base and the J gene end by 0 bases; junction bases not matched to a gene: 6. Germline-derived CDR1 and CDR2 are SGHTS and YDEGEE. The CDR3 consists of 17 residues.